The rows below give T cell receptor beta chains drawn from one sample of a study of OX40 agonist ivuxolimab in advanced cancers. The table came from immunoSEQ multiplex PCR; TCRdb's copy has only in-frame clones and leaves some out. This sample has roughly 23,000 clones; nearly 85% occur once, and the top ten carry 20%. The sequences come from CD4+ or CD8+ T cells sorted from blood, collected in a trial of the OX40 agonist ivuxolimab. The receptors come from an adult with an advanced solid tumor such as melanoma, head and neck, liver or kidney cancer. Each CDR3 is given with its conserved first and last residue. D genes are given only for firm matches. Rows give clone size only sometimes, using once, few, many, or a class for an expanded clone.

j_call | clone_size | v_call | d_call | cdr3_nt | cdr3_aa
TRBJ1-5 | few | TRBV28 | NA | TGTGCCGCACAGGATAGCAATCAGCCCCAGCATTTT | CAAQDSNQPQHF
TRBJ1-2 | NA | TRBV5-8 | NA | TGTGCCAGCAGCTCCGGGGGCTATGGCTACACCTTC | CASSSGGYGYTF
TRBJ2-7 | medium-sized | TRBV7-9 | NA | TGTGCCAGCAGCCTAGGGGCTTCCTACGAGCAGTACTTC | CASSLGASYEQYF
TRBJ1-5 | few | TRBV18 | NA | TGTGCCAGCTCACCTGGTACGCGTCAGCCCCAGCATTTT | CASSPGTRQPQHF
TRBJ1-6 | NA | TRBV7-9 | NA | TGTGCCACCTATGAAAGGGCTGATTCACCCCTCCACTTT | CATYERADSPLHF
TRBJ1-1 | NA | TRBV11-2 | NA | TGTGCCAGCAGCTTAGTTCCAGGGCTCATGAACACTGAAGCTTTCTTT | CASSLVPGLMNTEAFF
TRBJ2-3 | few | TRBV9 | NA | TGTGCCAGCACCCCTCGAGGGACCTCACCCACAGATACGCAGTATTTT | CASTPRGTSPTDTQYF
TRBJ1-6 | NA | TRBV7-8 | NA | TGTGCCAGCAGCTTATTCGGGGGTATCAATTCACCCCTCCACTTT | CASSLFGGINSPLHF
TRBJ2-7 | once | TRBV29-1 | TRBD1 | TGCAGCGTTGAAGGGGACAGTACGAGCTCCTACGAGCAGTACTTC | CSVEGDSTSSYEQYF
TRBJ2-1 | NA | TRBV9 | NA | TGTGCCAGCAGCGCCGGGTACAATGAGCAGTTCTTC | CASSAGYNEQFF
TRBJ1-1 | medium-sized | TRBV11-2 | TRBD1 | TGTGCCAGCAGCTTAGTCGCTACCGGGACAGAAGAAGCTTTCTTT | CASSLVATGTEEAFF
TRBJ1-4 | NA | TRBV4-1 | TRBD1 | TGCGCCAGCAGCCAGACCGGGACAGGGGATGAAAAACTGTTTTTT | CASSQTGTGDEKLFF
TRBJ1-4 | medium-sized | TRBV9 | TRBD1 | TGTGCCAGCAGCGGCGGACAGGGTGCTGGTGAAAAACTGTTTTTT | CASSGGQGAGEKLFF
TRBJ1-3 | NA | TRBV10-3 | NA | TGTGCCATCAGTGAATTGAGTGTTGGAGGGATGCCGGGAAACACCATATATTTT | CAISELSVGGMPGNTIYF
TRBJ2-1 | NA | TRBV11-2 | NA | TGTGCCAGCAGCTTACCGATCACAAGCGGCAATGAGCAGTTCTTC | CASSLPITSGNEQFF
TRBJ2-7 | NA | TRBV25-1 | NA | TGTGCCAGCAGTGGATACTACGAGCAGTACTTC | CASSGYYEQYF